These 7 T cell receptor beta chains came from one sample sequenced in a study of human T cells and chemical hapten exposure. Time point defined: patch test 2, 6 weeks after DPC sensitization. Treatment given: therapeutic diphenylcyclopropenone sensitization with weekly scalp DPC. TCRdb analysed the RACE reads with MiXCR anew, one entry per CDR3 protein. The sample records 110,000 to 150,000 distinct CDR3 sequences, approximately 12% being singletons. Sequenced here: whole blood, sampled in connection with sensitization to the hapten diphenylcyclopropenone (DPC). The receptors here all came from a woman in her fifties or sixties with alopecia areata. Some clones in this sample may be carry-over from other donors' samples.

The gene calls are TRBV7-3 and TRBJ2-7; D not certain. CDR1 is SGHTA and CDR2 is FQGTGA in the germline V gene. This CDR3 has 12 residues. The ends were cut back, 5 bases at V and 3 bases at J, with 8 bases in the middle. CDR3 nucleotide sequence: TGTGCCAGCAGCCCCATCTACTACGAGCAGTACTTC. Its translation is CASSPIYYEQYF.

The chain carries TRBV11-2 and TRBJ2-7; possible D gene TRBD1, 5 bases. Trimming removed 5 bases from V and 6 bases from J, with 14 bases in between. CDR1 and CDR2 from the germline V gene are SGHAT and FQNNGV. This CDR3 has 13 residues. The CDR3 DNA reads TGTGCCAGCAGCCACCCAGGGCCCCGCGAGCAGTACTTC. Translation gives CASSHPGPREQYF. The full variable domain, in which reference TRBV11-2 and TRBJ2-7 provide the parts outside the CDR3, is EAGVAQSPRYKIIEKRQSVAFWCNPISGHATLYWYQQILGQGPKLLIQFQNNGVVDDSQLPKDRFSAERLKGVDSTLKIQPAKLEDSAVYLCASSHPGPREQYFGPGTRLTVT.

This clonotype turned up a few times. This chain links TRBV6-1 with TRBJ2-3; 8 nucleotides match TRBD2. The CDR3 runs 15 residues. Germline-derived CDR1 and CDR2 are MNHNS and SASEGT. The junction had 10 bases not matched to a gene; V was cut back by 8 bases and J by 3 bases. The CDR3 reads CASSGAGAITDTQYF. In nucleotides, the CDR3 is TGTGCCAGCTCGGGAGCGGGAGCGATTACAGATACGCAGTATTTT.

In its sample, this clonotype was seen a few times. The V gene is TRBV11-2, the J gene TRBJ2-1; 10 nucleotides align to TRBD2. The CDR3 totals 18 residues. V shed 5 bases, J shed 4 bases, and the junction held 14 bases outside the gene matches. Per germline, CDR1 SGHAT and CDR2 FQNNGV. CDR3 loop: CASSRSLRASGRYNEQFF. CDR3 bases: TGTGCCAGCAGCCGTTCCCTCCGGGCTAGCGGGAGATACAATGAGCAGTTCTTC.

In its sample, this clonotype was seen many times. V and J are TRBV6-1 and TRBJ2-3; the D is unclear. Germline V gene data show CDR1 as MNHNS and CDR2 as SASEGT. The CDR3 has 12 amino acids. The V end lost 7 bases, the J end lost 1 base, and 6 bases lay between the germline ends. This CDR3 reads CASNWRTDTQYF. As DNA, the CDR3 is TGTGCCAGCAACTGGCGCACAGATACGCAGTATTTT.

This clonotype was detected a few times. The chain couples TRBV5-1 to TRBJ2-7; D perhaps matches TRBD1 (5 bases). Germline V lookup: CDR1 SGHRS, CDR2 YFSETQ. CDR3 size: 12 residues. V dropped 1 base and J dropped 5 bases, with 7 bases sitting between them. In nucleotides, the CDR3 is TGCGCCAGCAGCTTGCAGGGCGACGAGCAGTACTTC. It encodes CASSLQGDEQYF.

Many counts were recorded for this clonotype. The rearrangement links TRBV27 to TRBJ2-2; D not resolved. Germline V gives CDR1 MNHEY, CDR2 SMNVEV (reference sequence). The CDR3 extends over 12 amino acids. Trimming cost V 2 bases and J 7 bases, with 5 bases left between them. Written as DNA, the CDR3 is TGTGCCAGCAGTTTAACAGTCGGGGAGCTGTTTTTT. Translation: CASSLTVGELFF.